One sample yielded the 17 T cell receptor beta chains listed below, sequenced in a study of cytomegalovirus exposure and HLA in healthy donors. PCR primers comprised 60 Vbeta and 13 Jbeta primers. Libraries were prepared by immunoSEQ multiplex PCR; TCRdb keeps only in-frame clonotypes and omits some of them. The sample records about 100,000 clones, over 70% being singletons. The sequenced sample consisted of PBMCs. Source of these receptors: a man aged 50 to 59 in good health and CMV-seronegative.

The V and J genes are TRBV5-5 and TRBJ2-5, with 7 bases aligning to TRBD1. The germline CDR1 and CDR2 sequences are SGHKS and YYEKEE (reference sequence). V shed 0 bases, J shed 2 bases, and the junction held 4 bases outside the gene matches. This CDR3 has 15 residues. DNA for the CDR3: TGTGCCAGCAGCTTGGGTCCGGGACAGCAAGAGACCCAGTACTTC. Protein product: CASSLGPGQQETQYF.

CDR3 amino acids: CASSQAGTSGLETQYF. The CDR3 bases are TGCGCCAGCAGCCAAGCCGGGACTAGCGGCCTAGAGACCCAGTACTTC. The chain joins TRBV4-1 to TRBJ2-5; 11 bases are shared with TRBD2. V was pared by 1 base and J by 4 bases, with 5 bases of the junction left unmatched. CDR3 length: 16 amino acids. Germline lookup yields CDR1 MGHRA and CDR2 YSYEKL.

V usage is TRBV6-5 and J usage is TRBJ2-3, with 7 nucleotides matching TRBD1. The V gene end was trimmed by 6 bases and the J gene end by 3 bases; junction bases not matched to a gene: 3. CDR1 and CDR2 (germline): MNHEY, SVGAGI. This CDR3 comprises 13 residues. The CDR3 DNA reads as TGTGCCAGCAGGACGACAGGGACAGATACGCAGTATTTT. As protein: CASRTTGTDTQYF.

This clone was seen a few times. The rearrangement links TRBV6-5 to TRBJ1-5, with D perhaps matching TRBD1 (5 bases). Germline values: CDR1 MNHEY, CDR2 SVGAGI. Trimming removed 4 bases from V and 3 bases from J, with 13 bases in between. This CDR3 comprises 15 residues. The CDR3 DNA follows: TGTGCCAGCAGTTTATCGGGGGGAATCAATCAGCCCCAGCATTTT. Its translation is CASSLSGGINQPQHF.

Here the CDR3 reads CATSRDGTTNTGELFF. CDR3 bases: TGTGCCACCAGCAGAGATGGGACAACGAACACCGGGGAGCTGTTTTTT. The V gene is TRBV15, the J gene TRBJ2-2, with D perhaps TRBD1 (6 bases). This CDR3 spans 16 amino acids. In germline, CDR1 is LNHNV, CDR2 YYDKDF (reference sequence). V lost 0 bases to trimming and J lost 0 bases, with 8 bases between them.

The rearrangement uses TRBV5-1 and TRBJ2-1, with a weak D call TRBD2 (5 bases). From germline, CDR1 is SGHRS and CDR2 YFSETQ. CDR3 length: 15 amino acids. Trimming took off 4 bases at V and 0 bases at J, with 11 bases between the two ends. The CDR3 DNA follows: TGCGCCAGCAGCCTCAGCGGTTTCTCCTACAATGAGCAGTTCTTC. It specifies CASSLSGFSYNEQFF.

This clone was recorded a few times. V and J are TRBV29-1 and TRBJ1-1, with 7 bases aligning to TRBD1. V shed 5 bases and J 1 base; nucleotides not matched to a gene: 7. In germline, CDR1 is SQVTM, CDR2 ANQGSEA. The CDR3 covers 14 residues. This CDR3 reads CSVIRQGGNTEAFF. The CDR3 DNA sequence: TGCAGCGTTATAAGACAGGGAGGGAACACTGAAGCTTTCTTT.

V usage is TRBV6-1 and J usage is TRBJ2-1, with no clear D. V lost 3 bases and J lost 6, with 9 bases in between. Germline CDR1 and CDR2: MNHNS and SASEGT. The CDR3 has 13 amino acids. CDR3 DNA sequence: TGTGCCAGCAGTGATGCCAGATTCAATGAGCAGTTCTTC. Protein: CASSDARFNEQFF.

Only one count was recorded for this clone. This chain links TRBV5-1 with TRBJ2-5; no definite D call. V lost 2 bases and J lost 5, with 13 bases in between. Germline V gene lookup returns CDR1 SGHRS and CDR2 YFSETQ. CDR3 length: 14 residues. The CDR3 region has the DNA TGCGCCAGCAGCTTCGACAAGTCTCTTGAGACCCAGTACTTC. Protein product: CASSFDKSLETQYF.

Concerning this clone: Other nucleotide sequences in the sample specify the same CDR3. J is TRBJ2-3 and V is TRBV6-5, with D perhaps TRBD1 (5 bases). Between the trimmed V and J ends, which lost 0 bases and 1 base, there was a span of 5 bases. The CDR3 runs 14 residues. Germline lookup yields CDR1 MNHEY and CDR2 SVGAGI. The CDR3 region has the DNA TGTGCCAGCAGTTACTCCAGGGGCACAGATACGCAGTATTTT. Protein sequence: CASSYSRGTDTQYF.

This clone was seen only once. The chain combines TRBV9 with TRBJ2-7; 10 bases agree with TRBD1. The CDR3 spans 15 residues. The germline V gene encodes CDR1 SGDLS and CDR2 YYNGEE. V was clipped by 1 base and J by 2 bases; unmatched bases: 3. The CDR3 DNA reads TGTGCCAGCAGCGTAAGGGACAGGGGTCCCTACGAGCAGTACTTC. Translated, it gives CASSVRDRGPYEQYF.

Comments on this clone: One end of the junction fails to match germline, which may point to a read error. J is TRBJ1-1 and V is TRBV15; tentative D call: TRBD1 (6 bases). This CDR3 comprises 11 residues. CDR1 and CDR2 from the germline V gene are LNHNV and YYDKDF (reference sequence). The CDR3 nucleotides are TGTGCCACCAGCAGAGAGTCTGGGACAACCTTT. Translation gives CATSRESGTTF.

The chain combines TRBV6-1 with TRBJ1-5; D is uncertain. CDR1 is MNHNS and CDR2 is SASEGT in the germline V gene. The CDR3 runs to 14 residues. The V gene lost 3 bases and the J gene lost 5 bases, with 11 bases spanning the gap. CDR3 sequence (DNA): TGTGCCAGCAGTGAGAGATTAACGGATCAGCCCCAGCATTTT. It codes for CASSERLTDQPQHF.

The chain couples TRBV5-1 to TRBJ2-5; a weak D match, TRBD2 (6 bases). The J call is doubtful: the DNA matches TRBJ2-7 better. The CDR3 extends over 15 amino acids. Germline V gene sequence: CDR1 SGHRS, CDR2 YFSETQ. The CDR3 protein is CASSFNYGGSYEQYF. DNA of the CDR3: TGCGCCAGCAGCTTTAACTACGGGGGAAGCTACGAGCAGTACTTC.

In its sample, this clone ranks as medium-sized. The rearrangement joins TRBV9 to TRBJ2-5; weak D call: TRBD2 (6 bases). In germline, CDR1 is SGDLS, CDR2 YYNGEE. This CDR3 contains 15 residues. V dropped 1 base and J dropped 0 bases, with 10 bases sitting between them. In DNA form, the CDR3 reads TGTGCCAGCAGCGTATATTGGACTAACCAAGAGACCCAGTACTTC. It yields the protein CASSVYWTNQETQYF.

The CDR3 is CASSWAASGGLGDTQYF. DNA for the CDR3: TGTGCCAGTAGTTGGGCGGCTAGCGGGGGGCTAGGGGATACGCAGTATTTT. The chain has TRBV19 and TRBJ2-3, with 11 bases that match TRBD2. Germline V lookup: CDR1 LNHDA, CDR2 SQIVND (reference sequence). V lost 5 bases and J lost 6; bases outside the gene matches: 13. This CDR3 is built from 17 residues. Variable domain in full (rest from reference TRBV19 and TRBJ2-3): DGGITQSPKYLFRKEGQNVTLSCEQNLNHDAMYWYRQDPGQGLRLIYYSQIVNDFQKGDIAEGYSVSREKKESFPLTVTSAQKNPTAFYLCASSWAASGGLGDTQYFGPGTRLTVL.

The sample holds one count of this clone. An end of the junction does not agree with germline; a read error may underlie this. J is TRBJ2-3 and V is TRBV7-9, with a weak D call TRBD2 (6 bases). CDR1 is SEHNR, CDR2 FQNEAQ, per germline (reference sequence). The CDR3 totals 12 residues. Here the CDR3 reads CSSSKQAGTQYF. For the CDR3, the DNA is TGTTCCAGCAGCAAACAAGCGGGTACGCAGTATTTT.